This TCR beta chain was retrieved from a study of T-cell memory formation after mild COVID-19. Whole-study context: TCR clustering was largely donor specific.

This CDR3 comprises 13 residues. The ends lost 4 bases at V and 9 bases at J; junction bases unmatched: 4. Germline V gives CDR1 LGHNA, CDR2 YSLEER. TCRdb re-analysed the 5' RACE reads in MiXCR, keeping a single row per CDR3 protein. The table records around 130,000 distinct CDR3 sequences, 14% of them present only once. Study-wide findings and caveats: Clonal second-wave expansions that peaked on day 37 had unconfirmed SARS-CoV-2 specificity. CM and EM subsets held most contracting CD4+ clones; EMRA held CD8+ ones.

As for this clonotype: Its matching antigen is unknown.

The chain joins TRBV4-3 to TRBJ2-1, with 9 positions matching TRBD1. What was sequenced was PBMCs or a T cell subset sorted from them (not recorded which). The source is an adult woman who had mild COVID-19 (a few samples of this study predate the infection). Cell type and time point are not known. The CDR3 DNA reads TGCGCCAGCAGCCCGGGACAGGGAGGTGAGCAGTTCTTC. This translates into CASSPGQGGEQFF.